One sample yielded the 3 T cell receptor beta chains listed below, sequenced in a study of tumor-infiltrating lymphocytes in primary liver carcinoma. A constant-region primer served to make TCR beta cDNA from around 540 ng total RNA. Libraries of TCR beta came from three nested multiplex PCR rounds with slightly modified ARM-PCR. Investigators reported that the first two PCR rounds, at 10 to 11 cycles each, used TRBV1-TRBV30 forward primers with a C-beta reverse primer. TCRdb fed the multiplex PCR reads into MiXCR, producing one record per CDR3 protein. The sample consists of more than 70,000 distinct CDR3 sequences, under 75% of them appearing once. From roughly 21-30 mg of unsorted bulk tissue, DNA and RNA were co-extracted together. Sequenced material: tumor-adjacent normal liver tissue. These receptor sequences come from a man aged 35 to 55 with primary liver carcinoma and hepatitis B virus infection.

Regarding this clonotype: Because the CDR3 is missing its conserved closing phenylalanine or tryptophan, this is likely a read error. The chain uses TRBV7-9 and TRBJ2-1, with D possibly being TRBD2 (5 bases). CDR1 is SEHNR, CDR2 FQNEAQ, per germline (reference sequence). There are 12 residues in the CDR3. The CDR3 nucleotides are TGTGCCGGCAGCTTGTCGGGGAATGAGCAGTTCCTC. Its translation is CAGSLSGNEQFL.

As to this clonotype: This sequence may be a read error, since a much larger clone differs from it by one base. The chain couples TRBV5-6 to TRBJ2-7, with D possibly being TRBD1 or TRBD2 (6 bases each). The germline gives CDR1 SGHDT, CDR2 YYEEEE. V lost 4 bases, J lost 2 bases, and 13 bases lay in between. This CDR3 spans 14 amino acids. Here the CDR3 DNA reads TGTGCCAGCAGCAACAGGGAGGCAGCCTACGAGCAGTACTTC. As protein: CASSNREAAYEQYF.

This clonotype was seen repeatedly, ten times or more. The chain combines TRBV5-1 with TRBJ2-7; D may be TRBD2 (6 bases). Trimming took 4 bases from V and 1 from J, leaving 15 bases between them. The CDR3 is made up of 15 amino acids. Per the germline V gene, CDR1 is SGHRS and CDR2 is YFSETQ. CDR3 in amino acids: CASSLGTLLSYEQYF. For the CDR3, the DNA is TGCGCCAGCAGCCTCGGGACTCTACTTTCCTACGAGCAGTACTTC.